The rows below give T cell receptor beta chains drawn from one sample of a study of T cell repertoires in cytomegalovirus infection. These receptors' antigens are unknown. One entry per CDR3 protein results from TCRdb running MiXCR on the reads. The table lists some 920,000 distinct CDR3 sequences, around 32% of them singletons. This specimen consisted of cultured CD8+ T cells from PBMCs, obtained from culture after CMV antigen stimulation. Receptor source: a human donor in good health (CMV status not recorded). Some clones in this sample may be carry-over from other donors' samples. Both conserved end residues are part of each CDR3. D genes are given only for firm matches. Expanded clones get a size class; other rows say once, few or many, or leave the size out.

>-|TRBV6-6|TRBD2|TRBJ2-3
TGTGCCAGCAGTGCCTCTAGCGGGGCTAGCACAGATACGCAGTATTTT
CASSASSGASTDTQYF
>few|TRBV7-6|-|TRBJ2-1
TGTGCCAGCAGCTCCCAAGTAGGGAACAATGAGCAGTTCTTC
CASSSQVGNNEQFF
>-|TRBV5-4|TRBD1|TRBJ2-3
TGTGCCAGCAGCTGGGGCTACAGGGGAGAGATCACGGCAGATACGCAGTATTTT
CASSWGYRGEITADTQYF
>-|TRBV9|-|TRBJ1-1
TGTCCCAGCAGCGGGTTATTGACAGAGATCACTGAAGCTTTCTTT
CPSSGLLTEITEAFF
>few|TRBV7-9|TRBD1|TRBJ1-2
TGTGCCAGCAGCACAGGACAGGGGAGTGACCTTAACTATGGCTACACCTTC
CASSTGQGSDLNYGYTF
>-|TRBV7-9|-|TRBJ1-2
TGTGCCTTCCTGGAGCCCTCGGGCTACACCTTC
CAFLEPSGYTF
>-|TRBV7-8|-|TRBJ2-2
TGTACCAGCAGCTTAGAGTGGCCCGGGGAGCTGTTTTTT
CTSSLEWPGELFF
>-|TRBV27|-|TRBJ2-1
TGTGCCAGCAGTTTTTCGGGGCCTCTAAATGAGCAGTTCTTC
CASSFSGPLNEQFF
>-|TRBV14|TRBD2|TRBJ2-1
TGTGCCAGCAGCCGGCCGGGACTAGCGGGGAGGATGAATGAGCAGTTCTTC
CASSRPGLAGRMNEQFF
>-|TRBV7-8|TRBD1|TRBJ1-1
TGTGCCAGCAGCTTAGGGTCACAGGGGTTGAACACTGAAGCTTTCTTT
CASSLGSQGLNTEAFF
>-|TRBV12-3/TRBV12-4|-|TRBJ2-7
TGTGCCAGCAGCCCGGACCTACTACCCCTCGCGGGCTACGAGCAGTACTTC
CASSPDLLPLAGYEQYF
>many|TRBV6-5|-|TRBJ2-1
TGTGCCAGCAGTTACTCCGCGGGGGGACAGGGTGAGCAGTTCTTC
CASSYSAGGQGEQFF
>-|TRBV29-1|TRBD1|TRBJ2-4
TGCAGCGTTAACGACAGGGTGGAAAACATTCAGTACTTC
CSVNDRVENIQYF
>-|TRBV6-1|TRBD1|TRBJ1-5
TGTGCCAGCAGTGACCTCGGGACAGGGAGCGATCAGCCCCAGCATTTT
CASSDLGTGSDQPQHF
>few|TRBV6-1|-|TRBJ1-6
TGTGCCAGCAGTGAAAAGAGGCAGGGCTTGAGTTCACCCCTCCACTTT
CASSEKRQGLSSPLHF
>-|TRBV12-3/TRBV12-4|TRBD1|TRBJ1-2
TGTGCCAGCAGTTTTTTGTTGGAGGGGGCGGCCTTAAACTATGGCTACACCTTC
CASSFLLEGAALNYGYTF
>many|TRBV27|-|TRBJ1-2
TGTGCCACCTTGGGATATTCGGGCTACACCTTC
CATLGYSGYTF
>-|TRBV12-5|-|TRBJ1-2
TGTGCTAGTGGTTTTGACCTGGGACTGAACTATGGCTGCACCTTC
CASGFDLGLNYGCTF
>-|TRBV27|-|TRBJ1-2
TGTGCCAGCAGAATGACAGGCTATGGCTACACCTTC
CASRMTGYGYTF
>-|TRBV14|-|TRBJ1-6
TGTGCCAGCAGCCCGGGGACGTACTCCTATAATTCACTCCTCCACTTT
CASSPGTYSYNSLLHF
>-|TRBV7-4|-|TRBJ1-5
TGTGCCAGCAGCTTAGCAGGGGTTGGCAATCAGCCCCAGCATTTT
CASSLAGVGNQPQHF
>-|TRBV20-1|TRBD1|TRBJ1-2
TGCAGTGCTAGAGGCCCTCTCCATGTGGGTCCGGGACAGGGGGTTAAAGCTAACTATGGCTACACCTTC
CSARGPLHVGPGQGVKANYGYTF
>many|TRBV7-2|-|TRBJ1-2
TGTGCCAGCAGCTTAAAATTCGGGGTTAACTATGGCTACACCTTC
CASSLKFGVNYGYTF
>-|TRBV20-1|TRBD1|TRBJ1-5
TGCAGTGCCTCGGACAGGGGTGCTTACCAGCCCCAGCATTTT
CSASDRGAYQPQHF
>few|TRBV5-6|-|TRBJ1-4
TGTGCCAGCAGCTTGGGCGATACAACTAATGAAAAACTGTTTTTT
CASSLGDTTNEKLFF
>-|TRBV15|-|TRBJ2-4
TGTGCCACCAGCAGGGGTTCAGGGGAAATAACCAAAAACATTCAGTACTTC
CATSRGSGEITKNIQYF
>-|TRBV4-3|TRBD2|TRBJ2-3
TGCGCCAGCAGCCCCACTAGCGGGGGGACAGGAGATACGCAGTATTTT
CASSPTSGGTGDTQYF
>few|TRBV6-2/TRBV6-3|-|TRBJ2-2
TGTGCCAGCAGTTACCGTTGGGGCACCGGGGAGCTGTTTTTT
CASSYRWGTGELFF
>few|TRBV6-2/TRBV6-3|-|TRBJ1-1
TGTGCCAGCAGTTACGCTAAAGGGGTGAGGACTGAAGCTTTCTTT
CASSYAKGVRTEAFF
>-|TRBV7-6|-|TRBJ2-7
TGTGCCAGCAGCCCTACCGGGGGAGTTACCGACGAGCAGTACTTC
CASSPTGGVTDEQYF
>-|TRBV7-9|TRBD1|TRBJ1-2
TGTGCCAGCAGCCATTTTGACAGGGAGTATGGCTACACCTTC
CASSHFDREYGYTF
>few|TRBV6-5|-|TRBJ1-1
TGTGCCAGCACTATTACGGGGGGTAACACTGAAGCTTTCTTT
CASTITGGNTEAFF